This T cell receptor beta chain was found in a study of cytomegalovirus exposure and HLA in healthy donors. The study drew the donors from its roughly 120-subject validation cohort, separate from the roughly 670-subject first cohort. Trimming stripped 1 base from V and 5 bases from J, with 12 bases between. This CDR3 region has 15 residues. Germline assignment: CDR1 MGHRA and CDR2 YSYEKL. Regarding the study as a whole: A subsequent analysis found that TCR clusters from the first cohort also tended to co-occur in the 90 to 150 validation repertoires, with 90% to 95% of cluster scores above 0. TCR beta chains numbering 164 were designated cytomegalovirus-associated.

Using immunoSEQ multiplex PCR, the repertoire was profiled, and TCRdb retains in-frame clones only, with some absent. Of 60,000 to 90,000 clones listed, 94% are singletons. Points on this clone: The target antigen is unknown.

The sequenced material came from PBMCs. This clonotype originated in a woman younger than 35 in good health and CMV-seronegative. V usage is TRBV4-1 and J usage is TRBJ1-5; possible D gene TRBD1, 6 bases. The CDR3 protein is CASSQGAGAYQPQHF. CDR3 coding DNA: TGCGCCAGCAGCCAAGGTGCGGGGGCCTATCAGCCCCAGCATTTT.